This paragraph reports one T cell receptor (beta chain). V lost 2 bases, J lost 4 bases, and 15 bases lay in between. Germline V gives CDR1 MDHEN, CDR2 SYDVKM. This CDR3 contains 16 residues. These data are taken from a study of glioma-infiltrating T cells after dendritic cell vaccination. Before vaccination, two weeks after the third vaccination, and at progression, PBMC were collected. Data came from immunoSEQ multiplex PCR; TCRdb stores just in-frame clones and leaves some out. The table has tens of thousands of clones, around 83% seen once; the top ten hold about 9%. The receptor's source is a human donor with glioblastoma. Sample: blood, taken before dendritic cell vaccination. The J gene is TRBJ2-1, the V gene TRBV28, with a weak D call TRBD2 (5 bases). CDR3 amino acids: CASSLEGVGLYNEQFF. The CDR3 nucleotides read TGTGCCAGCAGTTTAGAGGGAGTTGGGTTATACAATGAGCAGTTCTTC. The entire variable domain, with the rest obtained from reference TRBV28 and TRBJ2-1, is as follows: DVKVTQSSRYLVKRTGEKVFLECVQDMDHENMFWYRQDPGLGLRLIYFSYDVKMKEKGDIPEGYSVSREKKERFSLILESASTNQTSMYLCASSLEGVGLYNEQFFGPGTRLTVL.